This T cell receptor beta chain originates from a study of human T cells and chemical hapten exposure (dated by TCRdb to the early 2020s). About the full investigation: For sensitization, 2% DPC in acetone was applied to a 2 cm by 2 cm area of upper inner arm skin. Throughout the study period of 20 to 25 weeks, patients also received therapeutic DPC doses to the scalp every week. Patch tests used Finn chambers with 0.01% DPC on the upper back, scored after 6 days by International Contact Dermatitis Research Group standards. Twenty-nine alopecia patients provided blood for TCR sequencing at one to four time points (pre-sensitization, 2, 6 and 24 weeks). The patient cohort, mostly female, included alopecia areata with under or over 50% scalp involvement, alopecia totalis and alopecia universalis. The study tracked peripheral blood TCR repertoire changes in vivo during primary and secondary sensitization to the hapten diphenylcyclopropenone (DPC) in alopecia patients. Libraries were pooled for sequencing, and variation in per-sample TCR yields was attributed mainly to small differences in library volumes within the pool. Blood samples were taken from patients before sensitization (week 0) and then at 2, 6 and about 24 weeks after DPC sensitization.

In this sample, this clonotype turned up once. This clone's antigen is unknown. There are no base qualities to consult, and no much larger clone falls within one base. For CDR1 and CDR2, the germline V gene lists SGHRS and YFSETQ. Including cysteine and phenylalanine, the CDR3 has 15 amino acids. Only the CDR3 DNA is retained, 45 bases long and in frame from the first base. V is cut by 0 bases and J by 5 bases, and the space between the germline ends is 15 bases. The research as a whole found: All patients had alopecia, a presumed autoimmune disease, so their immune response might differ from that of healthy individuals. Expanded TCRs formed significantly more large CDR3 similarity clusters than pre-sensitization or healthy control sets, consistent with antigen-driven responses. Repeated subsampling changed both the strength of the expansion versus patch-test correlation and the threshold at which that correlation became significant. A positive correlation was found between the number of PT1 expanded TCRs and patch test score, with significance reached at thresholds 8, 16 and 32 but not 4. DPC sensitization did not change how many TCRs were above 1 in 1000 frequency, and no evidence was found of alterations in global repertoire structure.

The meaning of the sample's time point label: patch test 3, about 24 weeks after DPC sensitization. Reading the label with the study, this specimen's treatment or condition is: therapeutic diphenylcyclopropenone sensitization with weekly scalp DPC. Blood at each patch-test visit was drawn before the patch test was applied. Eligible patients were aged 18 to 70, diagnosed with alopecia, deemed suitable for DPC therapy, and excluded if pregnant. Total RNA was extracted from unfractionated whole blood collected in Tempus Blood RNA tubes. Library prep was done by RACE. Instrument used: NextSeq 500. Library preparation attached unique molecular identifiers to individual cDNA molecules for quantitative, reproducible TCR counting. Both TCR alpha and TCR beta chains were sequenced from each blood RNA sample. The study's own analysis went as follows. A median of around 100,000 TCRs per sample was observed, with a range of 23,224 to 690,600. The Decombinator software suite was used to annotate V, J and CDR3 in the TCR reads. For the PS versus PT1 abundance plots, all samples were subsampled to the same number of TCRs (28,000). TCRs were defined as expanded if absent before sensitization and observed at least eight times at the 2-week time point. The public reads were reprocessed in TCRdb via fastp at Q25 and MiXCR, keeping in-frame beta chains. Every CDR3 protein is listed once, alongside the most common genes and DNA of its rows. The authors' filters were not applied to this entry. Within this sample are roughly 100,000 distinct CDR3 sequences, with less than 40% of them counted one time only. The ten top clones hold about 2.9% of the sample.

This TCR derives from a middle-aged man with alopecia areata. Some clones in this sample may be carry-over from other donors' samples. The sequences come from whole blood, collected in connection with sensitization to the hapten diphenylcyclopropenone (DPC). The V and J segments used are TRBV5-1 and TRBJ2-7, and perhaps TRBD2 as D gene, on 6 matching bases. The sequence in DNA is TGCGCCAGCAGCTTGGTATTAGGAGGAGGGGACGAGCAGTACTTC. This is translated as CASSLVLGGGDEQYF. Reference TRBV5-1 and TRBJ2-7 genes cover what lies past the CDR3, so the full variable domain is KAGVTQTPRYLIKTRGQQVTLSCSPISGHRSVSWYQQTPGQGLQFLFEYFSETQRNKGNFPGRFSGRQFSNSRSEMNVSTLELGDSALYLCASSLVLGGGDEQYFGPGTRLTVT.